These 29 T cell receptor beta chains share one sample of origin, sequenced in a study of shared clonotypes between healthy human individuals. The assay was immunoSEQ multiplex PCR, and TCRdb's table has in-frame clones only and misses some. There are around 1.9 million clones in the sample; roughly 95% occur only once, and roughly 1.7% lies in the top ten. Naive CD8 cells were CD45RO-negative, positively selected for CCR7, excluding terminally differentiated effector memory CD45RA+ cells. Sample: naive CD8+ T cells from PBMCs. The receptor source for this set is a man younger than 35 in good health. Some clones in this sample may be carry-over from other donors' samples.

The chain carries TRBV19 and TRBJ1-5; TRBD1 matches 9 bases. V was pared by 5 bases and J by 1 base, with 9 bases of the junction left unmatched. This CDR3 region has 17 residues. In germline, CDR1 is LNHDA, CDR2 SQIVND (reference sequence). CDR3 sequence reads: CASSLTDRGGSNQPQHF. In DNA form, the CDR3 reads TGTGCCAGTAGTTTGACGGACAGGGGAGGGAGCAATCAGCCCCAGCATTTT.

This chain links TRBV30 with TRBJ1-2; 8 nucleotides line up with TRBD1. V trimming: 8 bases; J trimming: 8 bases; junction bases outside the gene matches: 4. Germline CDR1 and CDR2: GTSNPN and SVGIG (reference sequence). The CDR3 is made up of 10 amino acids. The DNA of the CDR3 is TGTGCCAGTTCAGGGGGCGGCTACACCTTC. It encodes CASSGGGYTF.

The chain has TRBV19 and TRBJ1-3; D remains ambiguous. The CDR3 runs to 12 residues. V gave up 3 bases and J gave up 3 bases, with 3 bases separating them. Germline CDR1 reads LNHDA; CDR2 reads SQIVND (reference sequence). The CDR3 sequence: CASSMRGNTIYF. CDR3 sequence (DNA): TGTGCCAGTAGTATGCGTGGAAACACCATATATTTT. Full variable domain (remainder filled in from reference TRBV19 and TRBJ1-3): DGGITQSPKYLFRKEGQNVTLSCEQNLNHDAMYWYRQDPGQGLRLIYYSQIVNDFQKGDIAEGYSVSREKKESFPLTVTSAQKNPTAFYLCASSMRGNTIYFGEGSWLTVV.

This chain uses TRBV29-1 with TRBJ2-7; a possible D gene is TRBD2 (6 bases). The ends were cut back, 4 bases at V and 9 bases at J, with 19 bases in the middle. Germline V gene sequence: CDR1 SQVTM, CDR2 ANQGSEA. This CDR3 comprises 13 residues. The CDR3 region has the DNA TGCAGCGTTGCGGGTGGGGACTCTTCGGGGCAGTACTTC. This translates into CSVAGGDSSGQYF.

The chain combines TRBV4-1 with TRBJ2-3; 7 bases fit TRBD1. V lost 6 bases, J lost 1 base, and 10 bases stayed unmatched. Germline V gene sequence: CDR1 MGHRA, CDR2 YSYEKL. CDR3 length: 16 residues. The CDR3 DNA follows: TGCGCCAGCAGGCTCACAGGGGCTGGTGGCACAGATACGCAGTATTTT. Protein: CASRLTGAGGTDTQYF.

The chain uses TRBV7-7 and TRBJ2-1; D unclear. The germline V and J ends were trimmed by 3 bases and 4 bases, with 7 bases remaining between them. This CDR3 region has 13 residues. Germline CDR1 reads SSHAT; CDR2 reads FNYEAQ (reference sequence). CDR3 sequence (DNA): TGTGCCAGCAGCTTCAGTGCTTACAATGAGCAGTTCTTC. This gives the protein CASSFSAYNEQFF.

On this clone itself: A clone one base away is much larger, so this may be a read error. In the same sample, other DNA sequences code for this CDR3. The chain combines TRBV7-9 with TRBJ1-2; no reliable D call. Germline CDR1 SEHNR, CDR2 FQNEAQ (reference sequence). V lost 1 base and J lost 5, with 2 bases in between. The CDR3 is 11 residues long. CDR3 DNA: TGTGCCAGCAGCTTAGAGTATGGCTACACCTTC. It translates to CASSLEYGYTF.

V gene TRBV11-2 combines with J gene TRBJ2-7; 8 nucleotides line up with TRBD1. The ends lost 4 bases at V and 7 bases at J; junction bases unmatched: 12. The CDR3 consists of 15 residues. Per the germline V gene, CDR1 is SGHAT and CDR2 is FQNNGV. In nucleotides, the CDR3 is TGTGCCAGCAGCTACCAGGCCGGACAGGGAAGAGAGCAGTACTTC. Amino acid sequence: CASSYQAGQGREQYF.

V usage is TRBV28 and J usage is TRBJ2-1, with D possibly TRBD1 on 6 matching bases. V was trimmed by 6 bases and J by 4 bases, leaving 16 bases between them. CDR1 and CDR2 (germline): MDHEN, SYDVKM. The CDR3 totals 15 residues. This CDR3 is CASSQRWDTYNEQFF. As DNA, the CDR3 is TGTGCCAGCAGCCAGAGGTGGGACACATACAATGAGCAGTTCTTC.

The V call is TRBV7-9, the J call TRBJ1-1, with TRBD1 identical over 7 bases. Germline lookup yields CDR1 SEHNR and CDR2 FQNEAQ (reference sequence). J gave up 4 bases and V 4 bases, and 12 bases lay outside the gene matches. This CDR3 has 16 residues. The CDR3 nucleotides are TGTGCCAGCAGCTCCACAGACCGGGACAGAGCCACTGAAGCTTTCTTT. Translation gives CASSSTDRDRATEAFF.

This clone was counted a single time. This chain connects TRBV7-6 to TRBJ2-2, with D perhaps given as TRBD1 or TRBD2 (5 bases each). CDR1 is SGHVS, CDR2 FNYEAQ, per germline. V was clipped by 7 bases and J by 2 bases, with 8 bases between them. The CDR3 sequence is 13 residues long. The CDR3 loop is CASTGQNTGELFF. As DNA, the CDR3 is TGTGCCAGCACGGGGCAAAACACCGGGGAGCTGTTTTTT.

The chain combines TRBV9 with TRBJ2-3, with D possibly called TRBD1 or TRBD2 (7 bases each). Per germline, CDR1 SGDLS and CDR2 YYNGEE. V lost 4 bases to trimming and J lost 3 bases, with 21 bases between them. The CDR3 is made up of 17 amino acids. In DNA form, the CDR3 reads TGTGCCAGCAGCTCACCAGGGGGTCTAGCGGCTACAGATACGCAGTATTTT. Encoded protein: CASSSPGGLAATDTQYF.

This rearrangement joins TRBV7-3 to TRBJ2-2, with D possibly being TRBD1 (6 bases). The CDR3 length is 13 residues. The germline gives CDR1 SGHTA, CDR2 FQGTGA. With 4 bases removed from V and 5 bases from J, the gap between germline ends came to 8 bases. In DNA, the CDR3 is TGTGCCAGCAGCTCTACAGGGACCGGGGAGCTGTTTTTT. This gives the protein CASSSTGTGELFF.

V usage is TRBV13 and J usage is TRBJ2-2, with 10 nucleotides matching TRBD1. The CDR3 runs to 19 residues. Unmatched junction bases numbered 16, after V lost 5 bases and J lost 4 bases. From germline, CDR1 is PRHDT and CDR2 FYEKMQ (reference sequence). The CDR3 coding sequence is TGTGCCAGCAGCCAATCACCGGGACAGGGGAAAGAGGCCACCGGGGAGCTGTTTTTT. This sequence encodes CASSQSPGQGKEATGELFF.

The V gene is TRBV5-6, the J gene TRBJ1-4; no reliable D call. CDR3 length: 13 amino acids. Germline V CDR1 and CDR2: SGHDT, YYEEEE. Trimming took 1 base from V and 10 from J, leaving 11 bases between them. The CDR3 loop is CASSLSVPGKLFF. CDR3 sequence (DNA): TGTGCCAGCAGCTTGTCGGTCCCTGGAAAACTGTTTTTT.

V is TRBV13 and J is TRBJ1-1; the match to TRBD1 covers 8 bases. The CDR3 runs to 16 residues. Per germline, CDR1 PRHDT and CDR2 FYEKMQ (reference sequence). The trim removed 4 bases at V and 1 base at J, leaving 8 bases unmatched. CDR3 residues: CASSYSRGRGNTEAFF. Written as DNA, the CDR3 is TGTGCCAGCAGCTACTCCAGGGGGCGGGGGAACACTGAAGCTTTCTTT.

DNA of the CDR3: TGTGCCATCAGTGCAGGGCTCAATGAGCAGTTCTTC. It codes for CAISAGLNEQFF. The rearrangement uses TRBV10-3 and TRBJ2-1; weak D call: TRBD1 (5 bases). Looked up from germline, CDR1 is ENHRY and CDR2 is SYGVKD. Trimming removed 4 bases at V and 6 bases at J, with 7 bases between. This CDR3 is built from 12 residues.

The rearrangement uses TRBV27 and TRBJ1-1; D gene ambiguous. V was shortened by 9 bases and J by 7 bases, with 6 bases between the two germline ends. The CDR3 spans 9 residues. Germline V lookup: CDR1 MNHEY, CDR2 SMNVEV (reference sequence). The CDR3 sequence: CARVIEAFF. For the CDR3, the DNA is TGTGCCAGGGTTATTGAAGCTTTCTTT.

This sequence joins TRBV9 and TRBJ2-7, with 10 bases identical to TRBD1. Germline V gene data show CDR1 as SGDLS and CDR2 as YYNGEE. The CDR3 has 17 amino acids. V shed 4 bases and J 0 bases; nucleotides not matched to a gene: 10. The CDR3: CASSLGTGASSSYEQYF. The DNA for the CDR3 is TGTGCCAGCAGCCTCGGGACAGGGGCCTCCAGCTCCTACGAGCAGTACTTC.

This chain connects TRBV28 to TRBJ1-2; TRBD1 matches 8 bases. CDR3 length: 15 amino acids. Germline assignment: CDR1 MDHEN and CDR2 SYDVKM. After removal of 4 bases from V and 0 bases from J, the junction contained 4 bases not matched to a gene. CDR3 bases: TGTGCCAGCAGTTCCTACAGGGGGGCTAACTATGGCTACACCTTC. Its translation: CASSSYRGANYGYTF.

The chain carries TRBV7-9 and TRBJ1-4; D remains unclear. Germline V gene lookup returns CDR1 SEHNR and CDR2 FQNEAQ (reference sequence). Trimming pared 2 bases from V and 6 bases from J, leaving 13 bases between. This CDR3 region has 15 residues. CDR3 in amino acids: CASSLPPGPDEKLFF. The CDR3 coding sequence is TGTGCCAGCAGCTTACCCCCCGGGCCGGATGAAAAACTGTTTTTT.

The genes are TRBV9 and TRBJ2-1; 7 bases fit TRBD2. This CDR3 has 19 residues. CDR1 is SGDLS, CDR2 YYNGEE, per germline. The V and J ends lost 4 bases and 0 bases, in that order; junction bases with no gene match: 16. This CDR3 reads CASSPRGGREFSSYNEQFF. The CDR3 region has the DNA TGTGCCAGCAGCCCCCGGGGAGGGCGGGAGTTTTCCTCCTACAATGAGCAGTTCTTC.

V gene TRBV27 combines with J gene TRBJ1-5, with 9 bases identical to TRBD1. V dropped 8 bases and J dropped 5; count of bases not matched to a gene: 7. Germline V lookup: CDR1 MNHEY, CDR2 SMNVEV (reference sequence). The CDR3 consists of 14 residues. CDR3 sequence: CASSDRGGDQPQHF. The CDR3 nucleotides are TGTGCCAGCTCGGACAGGGGCGGCGATCAGCCCCAGCATTTT.

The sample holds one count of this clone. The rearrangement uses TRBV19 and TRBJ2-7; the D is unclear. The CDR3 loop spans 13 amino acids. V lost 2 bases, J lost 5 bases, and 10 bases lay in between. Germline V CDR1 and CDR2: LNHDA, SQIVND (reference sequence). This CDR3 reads CASSIRPGHEQYF. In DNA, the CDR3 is TGTGCCAGTAGTATACGGCCCGGCCACGAGCAGTACTTC.

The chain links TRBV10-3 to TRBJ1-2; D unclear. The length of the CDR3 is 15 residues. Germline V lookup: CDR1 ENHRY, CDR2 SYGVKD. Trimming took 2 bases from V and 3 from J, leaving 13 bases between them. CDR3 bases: TGTGCCATCAGTGAGACTTTAACACCGGACTATGGCTACACCTTC. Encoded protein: CAISETLTPDYGYTF.

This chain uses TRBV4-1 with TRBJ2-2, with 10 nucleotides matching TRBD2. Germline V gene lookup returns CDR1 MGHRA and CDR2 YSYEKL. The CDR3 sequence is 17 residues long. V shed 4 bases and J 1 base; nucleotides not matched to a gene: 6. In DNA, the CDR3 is TGCGCCAGCAGCCTGCTGGAGCGGGAGGGGAACACCGGGGAGCTGTTTTTT. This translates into CASSLLEREGNTGELFF.

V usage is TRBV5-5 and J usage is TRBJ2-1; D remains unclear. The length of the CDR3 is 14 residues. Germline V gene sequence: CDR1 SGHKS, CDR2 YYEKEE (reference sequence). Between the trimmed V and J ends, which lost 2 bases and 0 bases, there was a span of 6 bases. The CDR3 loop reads CASSFGISYNEQFF. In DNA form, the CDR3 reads TGTGCCAGCAGCTTCGGCATCTCCTACAATGAGCAGTTCTTC.

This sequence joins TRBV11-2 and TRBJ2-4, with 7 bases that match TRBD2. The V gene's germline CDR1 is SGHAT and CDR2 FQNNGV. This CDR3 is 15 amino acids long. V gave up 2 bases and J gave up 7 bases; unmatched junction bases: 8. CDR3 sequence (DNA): TGTGCCAGCAGCTTAAGGACGGGGGGTAGTAACATTCAGTACTTC. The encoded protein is CASSLRTGGSNIQYF.

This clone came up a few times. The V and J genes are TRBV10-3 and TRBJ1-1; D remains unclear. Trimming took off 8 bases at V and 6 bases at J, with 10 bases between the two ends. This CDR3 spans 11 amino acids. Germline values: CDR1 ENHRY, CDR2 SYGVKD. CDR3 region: CAIGSGAEAFF. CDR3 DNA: TGTGCCATCGGGTCGGGAGCTGAAGCTTTCTTT.